The 6 T cell receptor beta chains below come from one sample, sequenced in a study of blood T cell repertoires in COVID-19. Sequencing used immunoSEQ multiplex PCR; TCRdb keeps in-frame clones, though not all of them. The sample holds roughly 97,000 clones; around 84% are singletons and the top ten take roughly 29%. Sequenced input: peripheral blood. Receptors originate from a man in his sixties with acute or convalescent COVID-19.

The chain links TRBV15 to TRBJ1-3, with 10 bases identical to TRBD1. CDR3 size: 16 residues. Germline CDR1 reads LNHNV; CDR2 reads YYDKDF (reference sequence). The V and J ends lost 5 bases and 5 bases, in that order; junction bases with no gene match: 9. The CDR3 reads CATSDGTGVRRNTIYF. The CDR3 DNA sequence: TGTGCCACCAGCGACGGGACAGGGGTCCGACGAAACACCATATATTTT.

The V and J genes are TRBV7-8 and TRBJ1-1; D is uncertain. Per the germline V gene, CDR1 is SGHVS and CDR2 is FQNEAQ. V was clipped by 0 bases and J by 5 bases, with 7 bases between them. CDR3 length equals 13 residues. The CDR3 here is CASSLAGITEAFF. The CDR3, as DNA: TGTGCCAGCAGCTTAGCCGGGATTACTGAAGCTTTCTTT.

J is TRBJ2-1 and V is TRBV4-2; 14 bases fit TRBD2. Germline V lookup: CDR1 LGHNA, CDR2 YNFKEQ. J lost 2 bases, V lost 5 bases, and 11 bases had no gene match. This CDR3 region has 19 residues. The CDR3 DNA is TGTGCCAGCAGCTCAAGGCCCTCGGGACTAGCGGGGGCCTACAATGAGCAGTTCTTC. As protein: CASSSRPSGLAGAYNEQFF.

The chain recombines TRBV6-2 or TRBV6-3 with TRBJ1-2; no reliable D call. CDR3 size: 12 residues. V shed 5 bases and J shed 4 bases, with 8 bases lying between them. Germline V gene sequence: CDR1 MNHEY, CDR2 SVGEGT. CDR3 protein: CASSPTSYGYTF. CDR3 sequence (DNA): TGTGCCAGCAGTCCCACGAGCTATGGCTACACCTTC.

The rearrangement links TRBV5-4 to TRBJ2-4, with 9 bases matching TRBD2. The CDR3 length is 17 residues. Germline V CDR1 and CDR2: SGHNT, YYREEE (reference sequence). Trimming at V came to 4 bases and at J to 5 bases, leaving 13 bases not matched to a gene. This chain's CDR3 is CASSVTSGLRSENIQYF. The CDR3 DNA follows: TGTGCCAGCAGCGTCACTAGCGGGCTTAGGAGTGAAAACATTCAGTACTTC.

The chain joins TRBV27 to TRBJ2-7, with D uncertain. With 0 bases removed from V and 3 bases from J, the gap between germline ends came to 9 bases. Germline CDR1 is MNHEY and CDR2 is SMNVEV (reference sequence). The CDR3 covers 14 residues. The CDR3 DNA reads TGTGCCAGCAGTTTATCCCTCCTTAACTACGAGCAGTACGTC. Translating it yields CASSLSLLNYEQYV.